The 29 T cell receptor beta chains in this list originate from one sample, sequenced in a study of CD8+ T cells in alopecia areata (dated by TCRdb to between 2018 and 2020). Receptor amplification or capture employed the immunoSEQ multiplex PCR assay. For TCR sequencing, RNA was extracted from every sample and reverse transcribed into cDNA to serve as template. The table was pulled from immuneACCESS by TCRdb, which kept in-frame rearrangements only. Such tables lose some clones; where checked, under half of the loss comes from unresolved V genes, and the rest has no known cause. The sample records 100,000 to 150,000 clones, approximately 58% of which are singletons. The ten largest account for 3.5% to 5% of the sample. What the time point label conveys for this sample: baseline before oral tofacitinib. Sequenced here: CD4+ T cells sorted from blood, sampled at week 0. Every receptor here comes from a human donor with alopecia areata.

This clone has a single count. The V gene is TRBV14, the J gene TRBJ2-3; possibly TRBD1 for D (6 bases). This CDR3 is 15 amino acids long. Trimming took off 1 base at V and 6 bases at J, with 14 bases between the two ends. Germline assignment: CDR1 SGHDN and CDR2 FVKESK. CDR3 in amino acids: CASSQVLGAVDTQYF. DNA for the CDR3: TGTGCCAGCAGCCAAGTTTTGGGGGCTGTGGATACGCAGTATTTT.

V and J are TRBV27 and TRBJ2-4, with D possibly TRBD2 on 7 matching bases. CDR3 length equals 15 residues. CDR1 and CDR2 from the germline V gene are MNHEY and SMNVEV (reference sequence). V was pared by 2 bases and J by 8 bases, with 16 bases between. The CDR3 sequence: CASSLKREGGYIQYF. The CDR3 DNA follows: TGTGCCAGCAGTTTAAAGAGGGAGGGGGGATACATTCAGTACTTC.

The chain employs TRBV5-1 and TRBJ2-7; 9 nucleotides line up with TRBD1. The CDR3 contains 15 residues. The V segment lost 0 bases and the J segment 6 bases; nucleotides outside the gene matches: 7. From germline, CDR1 is SGHRS and CDR2 YFSETQ. CDR3 nucleotide sequence: TGCGCCAGCAGCTTGGAAAAGACAGGGGGAGGCGAGCAGTACTTC. As protein: CASSLEKTGGGEQYF.

Note on this clone: Different DNA sequences within this sample yield the same CDR3. This chain uses TRBV7-8 with TRBJ1-1, with D unclear. V lost 0 bases, J lost 1 base, and 3 bases lay in between. Germline V gene sequence: CDR1 SGHVS, CDR2 FQNEAQ. This CDR3 region has 13 residues. CDR3 protein: CASSLAGNTEAFF. The CDR3 DNA follows: TGTGCCAGCAGCTTAGCTGGGAACACTGAAGCTTTCTTT.

The rearrangement links TRBV4-3 to TRBJ1-4, with 7 bases lining up with TRBD1. Germline V CDR1 and CDR2: LGHNA, YSLEER. This CDR3 region has 16 residues. V was clipped by 2 bases and J by 6 bases; unmatched bases: 9. CDR3 protein: CASSQNQGDLYEKLFF. The CDR3 coding sequence is TGCGCCAGCAGCCAAAACCAGGGGGACCTGTATGAAAAACTGTTTTTT.

This clone was seen only a few times. CDR3 DNA sequence: TGCGCCAGCAGGGAGGGATCAAAAGAGACCCAGTACTTC. Translating it yields CASREGSKETQYF. The genes are TRBV5-1 and TRBJ2-5, with D possibly matching TRBD2 (6 bases). Between the trimmed V and J ends, which lost 5 bases and 3 bases, there was a span of 11 bases. This CDR3 has 13 amino acids. Per the germline V gene, CDR1 is SGHRS and CDR2 is YFSETQ.

This chain joins TRBV29-1 and TRBJ1-1, with 8 bases lining up with TRBD1. V trimming: 5 bases; J trimming: 0 bases; junction bases outside the gene matches: 5. The CDR3 extends over 14 amino acids. The germline V gene encodes CDR1 SQVTM and CDR2 ANQGSEA. CDR3 region: CSVSDRDMNTEAFF. CDR3 nucleotide sequence: TGCAGCGTTTCGGACAGGGACATGAACACTGAAGCTTTCTTT. Based on the CDR3 plus reference TRBV29-1 and TRBJ1-1, the full variable domain is SAVISQKPSRDICQRGTSLTIQCQVDSQVTMMFWYRQQPGQSLTLIATANQGSEATYESGFVIDKFPISRPNLTFSTLTVSNMSPEDSSIYLCSVSDRDMNTEAFFGQGTRLTVV.

This clone was detected a few times. V is TRBV23-1 and J is TRBJ1-6; D may be TRBD1 (5 bases). TRBV23-1 counts as an open reading frame of uncertain function. V was clipped by 0 bases and J by 10 bases, with 19 bases between them. The CDR3 spans 17 residues. The CDR3 region has the DNA TGCGCCAGCAGTCAATCGGAACTGGTACGGGGCGAATCACCCCTCCACTTT. It specifies CASSQSELVRGESPLHF.

This clone has only one observation. The CDR3 reads CASSFGWRKETQYF. The CDR3 DNA reads as TGTGCCAGCAGCTTCGGCTGGAGAAAAGAGACCCAGTACTTC. The chain uses TRBV7-8 and TRBJ2-5; D is ambiguous. This CDR3 has 14 residues. CDR1 is SGHVS and CDR2 is FQNEAQ in the germline V gene. With 3 bases removed from V and 3 bases from J, the gap between germline ends came to 11 bases.

This clone occurred a few times. The chain carries TRBV10-3 and TRBJ2-5; 8 positions agree with TRBD1. CDR1 and CDR2 from the germline V gene are ENHRY and SYGVKD. There are 12 residues in the CDR3. Unmatched junction bases numbered 4, after V lost 10 bases and J lost 3 bases. This CDR3 reads CATGQGKETQYF. The CDR3 nucleotides read TGTGCCACCGGACAGGGTAAAGAGACCCAGTACTTC.

This clone was counted between two and nine times. The CDR3: CSVGRGADGYTF. In DNA form, the CDR3 reads TGCAGCGTTGGGAGGGGAGCGGATGGCTACACCTTC. V usage is TRBV29-1 and J usage is TRBJ1-2, with D perhaps TRBD1 (5 bases). Germline V lookup: CDR1 SQVTM, CDR2 ANQGSEA. Trimming cost V 4 bases and J 6 bases, with 12 bases left between them. This CDR3 comprises 12 residues.

About this clone: At the DNA level, this CDR3 is encoded by other sequences in the same sample as well. The chain is built from TRBV5-4 and TRBJ2-5; 7 bases align to TRBD1. CDR1 is SGHNT and CDR2 is YYREEE in the germline V gene (reference sequence). This CDR3 spans 15 amino acids. Germline trimming cut 2 bases from V and 1 base from J; bases unmatched to any gene: 5. The CDR3 DNA follows: TGTGCCAGCAGCTTAGGCTCAGGGGGCCAAGAGACCCAGTACTTC. Translation: CASSLGSGGQETQYF.

The V call is TRBV28, the J call TRBJ2-5; 8 bases are a match to TRBD1. This CDR3 is built from 15 residues. V was pared by 2 bases and J by 5 bases, with 7 bases of the junction left unmatched. From germline, CDR1 is MDHEN and CDR2 SYDVKM. The CDR3 region has the DNA TGTGCCAGCAGTTTAAGAGGACAGGGAGAGGAGACCCAGTACTTC. It translates to CASSLRGQGEETQYF.

The chain joins TRBV13 to TRBJ2-5; TRBD2 matches 8 bases. CDR3 length equals 14 residues. V shed 3 bases and J 4 bases; nucleotides not matched to a gene: 4. Germline CDR1 and CDR2: PRHDT and FYEKMQ (reference sequence). The DNA of the CDR3 is TGTGCCAGCAGCTTTCCGGGAGGGCGAGAGACCCAGTACTTC. It translates to CASSFPGGRETQYF.

The chain has TRBV4-3 and TRBJ1-6; D ambiguous. V was pared by 4 bases and J by 7 bases, with 14 bases between. This CDR3 has 15 residues. Germline V CDR1 and CDR2: LGHNA, YSLEER. The CDR3 nucleotides read TGCGCCAGCAGCCGGACTCCAGAGACCAATTCACCCCTCCACTTT. Translated: CASSRTPETNSPLHF.

The CDR3 bases are TGTGCCAGTAGTCACCTAACTCCCGACCCAGGGGGTAATGAGCAGTTCTTC. Its protein product is CASSHLTPDPGGNEQFF. This chain uses TRBV19 with TRBJ2-1; 7 bases are a match to TRBD1. Losses at the gene ends were 5 bases for V and 7 bases for J; bases not matched to a gene: 17. From germline, CDR1 is LNHDA and CDR2 SQIVND (reference sequence). The CDR3 extends over 17 amino acids.

The chain employs TRBV1 and TRBJ2-1; the table's TRBD1 call for D was not verified on the DNA. TRBV1 is a pseudogene. This CDR3 region has 14 residues. Here the CDR3 reads CTSRPGQRYNEQFF. The CDR3 nucleotides read TGCACCAGCAGGCCGGGACAGCGGTACAATGAGCAGTTCTTC.

This sequence joins TRBV5-4 and TRBJ1-4, with D perhaps TRBD1 (6 bases). Trimming shortened V by 3 bases and J by 8 bases, and 14 bases separated the two germline ends. The CDR3 consists of 14 residues. Germline V gives CDR1 SGHNT, CDR2 YYREEE (reference sequence). The CDR3 spells CASSYRDKGEKLFF. The CDR3 nucleotides read TGTGCCAGCAGCTATCGGGACAAGGGGGAAAAACTGTTTTTT.

This clone was observed a handful of times. The chain is built from TRBV4-1 and TRBJ1-1; 11 bases map to TRBD1. The ends lost 2 bases at V and 8 bases at J; junction bases unmatched: 4. The CDR3 totals 14 residues. Germline V gives CDR1 MGHRA, CDR2 YSYEKL. The DNA of the CDR3 is TGCGCCAGCAGCCAACCGGACAGGGGGCGGGAAGCTTTCTTT. It translates to CASSQPDRGREAFF.

This chain links TRBV6-5 with TRBJ1-2; D gene uncertain. The V end lost 6 bases, the J end lost 8 bases, and 16 bases lay between the germline ends. Germline CDR1 is MNHEY and CDR2 is SVGAGI. The CDR3 spans 13 residues. The CDR3 DNA sequence: TGTGCCAGCAGCTACGCGACTGCTTGGGGCTACACCTTC. Protein: CASSYATAWGYTF.

The table lists this clone with a count of one. The chain recombines TRBV30 with TRBJ1-5; no clear D. The CDR3 length is 13 residues. Germline V gene sequence: CDR1 GTSNPN, CDR2 SVGIG (reference sequence). With 3 bases removed from V and 3 bases from J, the gap between germline ends came to 9 bases. In DNA form, the CDR3 reads TGTGCCTGGAGCTTAAGCAACAATCAGCCCCAGCATTTT. Protein sequence: CAWSLSNNQPQHF.

J is TRBJ1-2 and V is TRBV4-3; D gene ambiguous. Germline lookup yields CDR1 LGHNA and CDR2 YSLEER. The CDR3 sequence is 14 residues long. V dropped 0 bases and J dropped 4 bases, with 9 bases sitting between them. CDR3 nucleotides: TGCGCCAGCAGCCAAGATAACAGTCGCTATGGCTACACCTTC. Translating gives CASSQDNSRYGYTF.

The chain links TRBV7-2 to TRBJ2-3; the match to TRBD2 covers 14 bases. Germline CDR1 SGHTA, CDR2 FQGNSA. The trim removed 4 bases at V and 4 bases at J, leaving 4 bases unmatched. The length of the CDR3 is 16 residues. The CDR3 DNA sequence: TGTGCCAGCAGCTCGGGACTAGCGGGAGTGGCAGATACGCAGTATTTT. Encoded protein: CASSSGLAGVADTQYF.

The V and J genes are TRBV5-1 and TRBJ1-4; no clear D. The germline CDR1 and CDR2 sequences are SGHRS and YFSETQ. V dropped 4 bases and J dropped 5 bases, with 9 bases sitting between them. CDR3 size: 13 residues. For the CDR3, the DNA is TGCGCCAGCAGCACCGTCAACAATGAAAAACTGTTTTTT. Its protein is CASSTVNNEKLFF. Full variable domain (rest looked up from reference TRBV5-1 and TRBJ1-4): KAGVTQTPRYLIKTRGQQVTLSCSPISGHRSVSWYQQTPGQGLQFLFEYFSETQRNKGNFPGRFSGRQFSNSRSEMNVSTLELGDSALYLCASSTVNNEKLFFGSGTQLSVL.

The chain links TRBV7-6 to TRBJ1-1; perhaps TRBD1 as D (6 bases). CDR1 and CDR2 from the germline V gene are SGHVS and FNYEAQ. V gave up 5 bases and J gave up 5 bases, with 12 bases separating them. This CDR3 comprises 13 residues. CDR3 DNA sequence: TGTGCCAGCAGCCGATCAGGGGATACTGAAGCTTTCTTT. It codes for CASSRSGDTEAFF.

V gene TRBV2 combines with J gene TRBJ2-5; the D gene is possibly TRBD2 (6 bases). This CDR3 comprises 15 residues. The V and J ends lost 1 base and 2 bases respectively, with 11 bases between them. Germline V gene sequence: CDR1 SNHLY, CDR2 FYNNEI. The CDR3 reads CASSEGGKYQETQYF. The CDR3 DNA sequence: TGTGCCAGCAGTGAAGGCGGGAAATATCAAGAGACCCAGTACTTC.

The V and J genes are TRBV7-2 and TRBJ2-7; D not certain. Germline V gene lookup returns CDR1 SGHTA and CDR2 FQGNSA. This CDR3 region has 12 residues. The V end lost 5 bases, the J end lost 6 bases, and 11 bases lay between the germline ends. The DNA for the CDR3 is TGTGCCAGCAGCCCGTCCGTACGCGAGCAGTACTTC. The encoded protein is CASSPSVREQYF.

The J gene is TRBJ1-4, the V gene TRBV5-4, with 9 bases aligning to TRBD1. CDR3 size: 16 residues. The germline gives CDR1 SGHNT, CDR2 YYREEE (reference sequence). V shed 3 bases and J 8 bases; nucleotides not matched to a gene: 11. The CDR3 nucleotides read TGTGCCAGCAGCTCACCTCGGACAGGGGCCGAGGAAAAACTGTTTTTT. Its protein is CASSSPRTGAEEKLFF.

The rearrangement joins TRBV2 to TRBJ2-2; D possibly matches TRBD1 or TRBD2 (6 bases each). CDR3 size: 16 residues. Trimming left V 6 bases short and J 3 bases short, with 17 bases between. Germline lookup yields CDR1 SNHLY and CDR2 FYNNEI. The CDR3 region is CASSGHGGEHTGELFF. The CDR3 DNA is TGTGCCAGCAGCGGGCACGGGGGCGAACACACCGGGGAGCTGTTTTTT. Drawing the rest from reference TRBV2 and TRBJ2-2, the complete variable domain is EPEVTQTPSHQVTQMGQEVILRCVPISNHLYFYWYRQILGQKVEFLVSFYNNEISEKSEIFDDQFSVERPDGSNFTLKIRSTKLEDSAMYFCASSGHGGEHTGELFFGEGSRLTVL.